This T cell receptor beta chain was retrieved from a study of graft-versus-host responses after intestinal transplantation. Study-level points and caveats: GvH clones surfaced in recipient marrow, some emerging earlier in ileum or blood. The highest levels of circulating GvH clones went along with early declines in HvG clones after transplant.

Concerning this clone: Its target is unknown.

With 2 bases removed from V and 8 bases from J, the gap between germline ends came to 10 bases. There are 14 residues in the CDR3. Germline CDR1 is MNHEY and CDR2 is SMNVEV (reference sequence). Method: immunoSEQ multiplex PCR; TCRdb's copy keeps in-frame clones and lacks some. The table has 75,000 to 100,000 clones, 85% to 95% seen once. This clonotype was sampled from a human donor who received an intestinal transplant. V gene TRBV27 combines with J gene TRBJ1-6; D may be TRBD1 (5 bases). Sequenced here: unstimulated CD8+ T cells sorted from spleen or lymph node cells, sampled before intestinal transplant. The CDR3 nucleotides read TGTGCCAGCAGTTTAGTGGGGGGGGATTCACCCCTCCACTTT. It specifies CASSLVGGDSPLHF.